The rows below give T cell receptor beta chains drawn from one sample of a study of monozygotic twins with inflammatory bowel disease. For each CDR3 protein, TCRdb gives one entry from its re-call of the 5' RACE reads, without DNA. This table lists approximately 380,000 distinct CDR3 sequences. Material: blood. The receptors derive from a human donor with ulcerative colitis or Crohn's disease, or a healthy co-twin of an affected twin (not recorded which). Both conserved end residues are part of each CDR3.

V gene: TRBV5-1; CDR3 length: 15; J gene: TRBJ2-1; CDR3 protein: CASSADTGSYNEQFF
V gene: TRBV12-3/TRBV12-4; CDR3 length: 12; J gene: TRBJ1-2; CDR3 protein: CASTPGLVGYTF
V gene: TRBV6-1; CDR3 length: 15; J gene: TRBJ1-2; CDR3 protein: CASRTGRGSNYGYTF
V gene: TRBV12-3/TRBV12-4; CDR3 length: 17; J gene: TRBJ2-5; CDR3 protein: CASSLPTSGWGEETQYF
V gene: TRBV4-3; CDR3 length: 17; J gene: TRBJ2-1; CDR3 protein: CASSQGNTGYPYNEQFF
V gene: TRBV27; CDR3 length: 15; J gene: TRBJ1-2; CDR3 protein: CASSPRQGSSYGYTF
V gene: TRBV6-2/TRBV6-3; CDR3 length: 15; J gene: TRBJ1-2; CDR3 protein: CASGTDPGQNYGYTF
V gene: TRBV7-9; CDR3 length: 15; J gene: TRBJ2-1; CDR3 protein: CASSYLLSSYNEQFF
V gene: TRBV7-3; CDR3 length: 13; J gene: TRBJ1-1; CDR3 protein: CASSPFDRGRAFF
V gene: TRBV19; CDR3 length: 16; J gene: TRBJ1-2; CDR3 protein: CASSVQGGLRLYGYTF
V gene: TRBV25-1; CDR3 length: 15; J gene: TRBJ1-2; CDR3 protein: CASSAGGRRDYGYTF
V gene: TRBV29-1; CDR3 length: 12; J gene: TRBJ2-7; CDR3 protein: CSVATQGLEQYF
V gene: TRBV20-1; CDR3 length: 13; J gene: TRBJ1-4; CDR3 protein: CSAYGQVDEKLFF
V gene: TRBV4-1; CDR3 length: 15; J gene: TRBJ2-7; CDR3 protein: CASSQDSLEPYEQYF
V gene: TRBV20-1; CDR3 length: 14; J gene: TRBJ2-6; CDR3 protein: CSAGQSSGANVLTF
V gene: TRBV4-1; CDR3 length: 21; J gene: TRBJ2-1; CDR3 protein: CASSQDYRSPFRLSSYNEQFF
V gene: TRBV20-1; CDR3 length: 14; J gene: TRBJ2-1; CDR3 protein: CSARDLMASPEQFF
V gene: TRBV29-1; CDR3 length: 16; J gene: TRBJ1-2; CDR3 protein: CSVVAGTALFDTGYTF
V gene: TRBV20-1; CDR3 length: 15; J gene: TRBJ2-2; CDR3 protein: CSAAPGLVLGGELFF
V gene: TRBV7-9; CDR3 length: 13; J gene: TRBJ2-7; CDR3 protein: CASSLDQGAGQYF
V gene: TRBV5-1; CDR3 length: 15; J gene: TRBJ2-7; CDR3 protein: CASSDRGGVSYEQYF
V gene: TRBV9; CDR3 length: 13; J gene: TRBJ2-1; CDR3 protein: CASSQTHYNEQFF